Listed below are T cell receptor beta chains from one sample, sequenced in a study of T cells after yellow fever vaccination. TCRdb re-derived calls from the 5' RACE reads in MiXCR, one entry per CDR3 protein. This sample carries some 300,000 distinct CDR3 sequences, approximately 11% of them seen once, and the ten largest clones take about 3%. Sequencing used CD4+ T cells sorted from PBMCs, obtained 45 days after the yellow fever booster vaccination. The receptors here all came from a man younger than 35 who received the YFV17D yellow fever vaccine. The CDR3 runs from the conserved cysteine through the conserved F or W. The D gene is left open where the match is weak. Rows may omit the clone size; those that give it use once, few, many or a size class.

>few|TRBJ2-5|TRBD1|TRBV6-5
CASSRQGAGALQETQYF
TGTGCCAGCAGTCGACAGGGGGCTGGGGCCCTCCAAGAGACCCAGTACTTC
>.|TRBJ1-2|.|TRBV5-4
CASSLATNLYGYTF
TGTGCCAGCAGCTTGGCTACCAATCTCTATGGCTACACCTTC
>.|TRBJ2-1|.|TRBV20-1
CSADRMGNEQFF
TGCAGTGCTGATCGGATGGGTAATGAGCAGTTCTTC
>.|TRBJ2-2|.|TRBV2
CASSEFQGRAAGELFF
TGTGCCAGCAGTGAATTCCAGGGCCGGGCGGCCGGGGAGCTGTTTTTT
>.|TRBJ2-7|.|TRBV6-5
CASSLSRGAGEQYF
TGTGCCAGCAGCCTCTCCAGAGGGGCAGGGGAGCAGTACTTC
>.|TRBJ2-1|.|TRBV6-2/TRBV6-3
CASISSSYNEQFF
TGTGCCAGCATCTCCAGCTCCTACAATGAGCAGTTCTTC
>.|TRBJ2-1|TRBD1|TRBV19
CASSLRGNGVEQFF
TGTGCCAGTAGTCTCAGGGGGAATGGGGTCGAGCAGTTCTTC
>few|TRBJ1-3|.|TRBV19
CASHARFSNSGNTIYF
TGTGCCAGTCACGCACGGTTCTCAAACTCTGGAAACACCATATATTTT
>many|TRBJ2-3|.|TRBV7-9
CVSAETSTDTQYF
TGTGTCTCGGCCGAGACTAGCACAGATACGCAGTATTTT
>.|TRBJ1-5|.|TRBV28
CASSLGRDGFQPQHF
TGTGCCAGCAGTTTAGGCAGGGACGGTTTTCAGCCCCAGCATTTT
>many|TRBJ1-2|TRBD1|TRBV5-6
CASSPADRVYGYTF
TGTGCCAGCAGCCCCGCCGACAGGGTCTATGGCTACACCTTC
>few|TRBJ2-1|.|TRBV18
CASSPGVNEQFF
TGTGCCAGCTCACCAGGGGTAAATGAGCAGTTCTTC
>.|TRBJ2-3|TRBD1|TRBV6-2/TRBV6-3
CASRTTGAGTGGTDTQYF
TGTGCCAGCAGAACCACCGGAGCCGGGACAGGGGGGACAGATACGCAGTATTTT
>many|TRBJ2-1|TRBD2|TRBV5-1
CASSLGGGAINEQFF
TGCGCCAGCAGTCTGGGCGGGGGGGCCATCAATGAGCAGTTCTTC
>.|TRBJ2-3|.|TRBV27
CASSPLHTSTDTQYF
TGTGCCAGCAGTCCCCTCCATACAAGCACAGATACGCAGTATTTT
>.|TRBJ1-1|TRBD1|TRBV4-2
CASSQGDRDNTEAFF
TGTGCCAGCAGCCAAGGGGACAGGGATAACACTGAAGCTTTCTTT
>.|TRBJ1-2|.|TRBV5-1
CASSLVGPGYGYTF
TGCGCCAGCAGCTTGGTGGGTCCCGGCTATGGCTACACCTTC
>.|TRBJ1-1|.|TRBV10-3
CAAQPDSSTEAFF
TGTGCCGCTCAACCGGATTCTAGCACTGAAGCTTTCTTT
>few|TRBJ2-2|.|TRBV9
CASSSMGGVTGELFF
TGTGCCAGCAGCTCTATGGGCGGGGTCACCGGGGAGCTGTTTTTT
>few|TRBJ2-5|TRBD1|TRBV10-3
CAISEDRGTQYF
TGTGCCATCAGTGAGGACAGGGGGACCCAGTACTTC
>many|TRBJ2-7|.|TRBV12-3/TRBV12-4
CASSLSWDEQYF
TGTGCCAGCAGTCTTAGTTGGGACGAGCAGTACTTC
>.|TRBJ2-1|TRBD1|TRBV7-3
CASSYDRASYNEQFF
TGTGCCAGCAGTTATGACAGGGCGAGCTACAATGAGCAGTTCTTC
>.|TRBJ1-1|.|TRBV29-1
CSVDVMNTEAFF
TGCAGCGTTGACGTTATGAACACTGAAGCTTTCTTT
>few|TRBJ2-3|.|TRBV7-8
CASSPYEDTQYF
TGTGCCAGCAGCCCGTACGAAGATACGCAGTATTTT
>.|TRBJ1-3|TRBD1|TRBV10-3
CAISENRGPGNTIYF
TGTGCCATCAGTGAGAACAGGGGCCCTGGAAACACCATATATTTT
>.|TRBJ1-5|.|TRBV12-3/TRBV12-4
CASSLKSGGQPQHF
TGTGCCAGCAGTTTAAAGTCGGGGGGACAGCCCCAGCATTTT
>.|TRBJ2-5|.|TRBV2
CASTPSQETQYF
TGTGCCAGCACCCCAAGCCAAGAGACCCAGTACTTC
>many|TRBJ2-4|.|TRBV10-3
CAIREEAKNIQYF
TGTGCCATCAGAGAGGAAGCCAAAAACATTCAGTACTTC
>few|TRBJ2-2|.|TRBV5-1
CASGEGMGTGELFF
TGCGCCAGCGGTGAGGGGATGGGGACCGGGGAGCTGTTTTTT
>.|TRBJ1-5|.|TRBV9
CASSPGPSNQPQHF
TGTGCCAGCAGCCCGGGACCGAGCAATCAGCCCCAGCATTTT
>few|TRBJ2-1|.|TRBV7-3
CASSLNGEYNEQFF
TGTGCCAGCAGCTTAAACGGGGAATACAATGAGCAGTTCTTC
>.|TRBJ2-4|TRBD1|TRBV7-2
CASSPGTGGLSPQYF
TGTGCCAGCAGCCCCGGGACAGGGGGCCTTTCTCCCCAGTACTTC
>few|TRBJ2-2|TRBD2|TRBV12-3/TRBV12-4
CASSLRLLRGAPGTGELFF
TGTGCCAGCAGTTTAAGATTGTTGCGGGGGGCCCCTGGGACCGGGGAGCTGTTTTTT
>.|TRBJ2-3|.|TRBV7-9
CASSLDLAKADTQYF
TGTGCCAGCAGCTTAGACCTCGCGAAAGCAGATACGCAGTATTTT
>few|TRBJ2-5|.|TRBV5-1
CASSTGNQETQYF
TGCGCCAGCAGCACCGGGAATCAAGAGACCCAGTACTTC
>.|TRBJ1-5|TRBD1|TRBV6-5
CASRRTGGRGNQPQHF
TGTGCCAGCAGGCGGACAGGGGGCCGGGGCAATCAGCCCCAGCATTTT
>few|TRBJ1-4|.|TRBV12-3/TRBV12-4
CASTKMGGGEKLFF
TGTGCCAGCACTAAAATGGGTGGAGGGGAAAAACTGTTTTTT
>few|TRBJ1-3|.|TRBV15
CATSTNPLDTIYF
TGTGCCACCAGCACAAACCCCCTGGACACCATATATTTT
>few|TRBJ1-5|.|TRBV12-3/TRBV12-4
CASGKPGEPQHF
TGTGCCAGCGGAAAACCAGGGGAGCCCCAGCATTTT
>few|TRBJ2-7|.|TRBV10-1
CASPRLSGTPILYYEQYF
TGCGCCAGCCCCAGACTTTCCGGGACACCGATTTTATACTACGAGCAGTACTTC
>.|TRBJ1-4|TRBD1|TRBV7-2
CASSSRPGGIEKLFF
TGTGCCAGCAGCTCGCGGCCAGGGGGAATTGAAAAACTGTTTTTT
>.|TRBJ2-1|TRBD2|TRBV6-5
CASRPFGTSGGVRDEQFF
TGTGCCAGCAGGCCCTTCGGGACTAGCGGGGGAGTCAGGGATGAGCAGTTCTTC
>.|TRBJ2-7|.|TRBV7-9
CASSPRVPEQYF
TGTGCCAGCAGCCCCAGGGTCCCCGAGCAGTACTTC
>once|TRBJ2-4|.|TRBV3-1
CASSPEADIWHIQYF
TGTGCCAGCAGCCCAGAAGCGGACATATGGCACATTCAGTACTTC
>.|TRBJ2-3|TRBD2|TRBV5-4
CASSFRPGLAGATDTQYF
TGTGCCAGCAGCTTCCGCCCGGGACTAGCGGGGGCCACAGATACGCAGTATTTT
>few|TRBJ1-2|.|TRBV30
CAWSVRAGGGYTF
TGTGCCTGGAGTGTAAGGGCAGGAGGAGGCTACACCTTC
>few|TRBJ2-1|TRBD2|TRBV5-4
CASSRTSGTYHREQFF
TGTGCCAGCAGCCGAACTAGCGGGACGTACCACAGGGAGCAGTTCTTC
>.|TRBJ1-1|.|TRBV30
CAWGLGTGTEAFF
TGTGCCTGGGGACTGGGAACGGGCACTGAAGCTTTCTTT
>.|TRBJ1-6|.|TRBV9
CASSVGVAAGSPLHF
TGTGCCAGCAGCGTAGGTGTCGCGGCGGGTTCACCCCTCCACTTT
>few|TRBJ2-5|TRBD2|TRBV5-4
CASSLGGGLPYF
TGTGCCAGCAGCTTGGGCGGGGGGCTACCGTACTTC
>.|TRBJ2-5|.|TRBV6-1
CASSEWSGGETQYF
TGTGCCAGCAGTGAGTGGTCAGGGGGGGAGACCCAGTACTTC
>many|TRBJ2-1|.|TRBV5-1
CASSNSVDSYNEQFF
TGCGCCAGCAGCAACAGCGTAGACTCCTACAATGAGCAGTTCTTC
>.|TRBJ2-7|.|TRBV30
CAWSVPGMLVGGEQYF
TGTGCCTGGAGTGTACCGGGGATGTTAGTAGGCGGCGAGCAGTACTTC
>.|TRBJ2-4|TRBD2|TRBV7-2
CASSPTSGGANIQYF
TGTGCCAGCAGCCCCACTAGCGGGGGGGCCAACATTCAGTACTTC